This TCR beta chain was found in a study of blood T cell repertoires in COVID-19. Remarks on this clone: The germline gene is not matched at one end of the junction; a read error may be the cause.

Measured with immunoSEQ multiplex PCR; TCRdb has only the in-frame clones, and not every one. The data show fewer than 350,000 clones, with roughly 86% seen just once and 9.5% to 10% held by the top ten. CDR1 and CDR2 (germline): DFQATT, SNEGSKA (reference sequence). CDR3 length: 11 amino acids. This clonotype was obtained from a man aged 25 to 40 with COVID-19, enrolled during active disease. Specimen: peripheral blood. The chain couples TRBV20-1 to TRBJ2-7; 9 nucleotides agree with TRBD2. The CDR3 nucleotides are TGCAGTGCCCTGGTTTGGGCGGGAGGGGACTTC. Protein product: CSALVWAGGDF.